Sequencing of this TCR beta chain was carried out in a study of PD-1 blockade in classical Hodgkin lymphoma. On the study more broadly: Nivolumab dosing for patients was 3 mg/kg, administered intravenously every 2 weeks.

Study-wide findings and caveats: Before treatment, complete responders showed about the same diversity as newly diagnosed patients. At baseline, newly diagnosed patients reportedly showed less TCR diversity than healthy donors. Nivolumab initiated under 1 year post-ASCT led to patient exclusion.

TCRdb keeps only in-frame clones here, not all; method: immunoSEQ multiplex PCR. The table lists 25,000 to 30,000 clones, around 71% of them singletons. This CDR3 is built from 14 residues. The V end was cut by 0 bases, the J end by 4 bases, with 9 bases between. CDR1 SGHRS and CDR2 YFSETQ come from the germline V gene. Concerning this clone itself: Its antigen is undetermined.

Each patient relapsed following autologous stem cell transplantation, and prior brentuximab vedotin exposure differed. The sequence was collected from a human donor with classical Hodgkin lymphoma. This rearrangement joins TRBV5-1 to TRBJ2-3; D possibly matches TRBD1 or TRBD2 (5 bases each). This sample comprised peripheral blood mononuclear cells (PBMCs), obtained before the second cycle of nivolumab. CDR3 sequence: CASSLAGAADTQYF. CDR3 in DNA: TGCGCCAGCAGCTTGGCCGGGGCCGCAGATACGCAGTATTTT.